This TCR beta chain was found in a study of metastatic and nonmetastatic thyroid tumors. All patients reached thyroid surgery having received no treatment beforehand. This CDR3 is built from 15 residues. Germline values: CDR1 SGHRS, CDR2 YFSETQ. The V and J ends lost 4 bases and 3 bases, in that order; junction bases with no gene match: 6. From the PCR reads, TCRdb re-called clones with MiXCR. The sample lists some 21,000 clones; less than 30% were seen once. This clonotype originated in a male donor with papillary thyroid cancer or a benign thyroid nodule (not recorded which). Some clones in this sample may be carry-over from other donors' samples. Sequenced sample: blood. V usage is TRBV5-1 and J usage is TRBJ1-5; 8 nucleotides match TRBD1. CDR3 in amino acids: CASSPGQGNNQPQHF. The CDR3 DNA reads TGCGCCAGCAGCCCTGGACAGGGAAACAATCAGCCCCAGCATTTT.